This entry lists 26 T cell receptor beta chains sequenced from one sample in a study of T cell responses to AZD1222 COVID-19 vaccine. Measured with immunoSEQ multiplex PCR; TCRdb has only the in-frame clones, and not every one. The data contain about 89,000 clones, about 91% of them singletons. The input for sequencing was peripheral blood, taken 28 days after the second AZD1222 dose. These receptors originate from an adult who received the AZD1222 COVID-19 vaccine.

This clone was recorded only once. J is TRBJ1-2 and V is TRBV12-3 or TRBV12-4; D is unclear. The CDR3 is 12 amino acids. With 5 bases removed from V and 5 bases from J, the gap between germline ends came to 9 bases. This chain's CDR3 is CASSPDAYGYTF. DNA for the CDR3: TGTGCCAGCAGTCCAGACGCGTATGGCTACACCTTC.

This clone was observed once. This sequence joins TRBV7-6 and TRBJ2-7, with D maybe TRBD1 (5 bases). The germline gives CDR1 SGHVS, CDR2 FNYEAQ. V lost 1 base, J lost 5 bases, and 9 bases lay in between. The CDR3 is 13 residues long. CDR3: CASSLVLGDEQYF. The CDR3 nucleotides are TGTGCCAGCAGCTTAGTGCTAGGGGACGAGCAGTACTTC. The variable domain in full, completed from reference TRBV7-6 and TRBJ2-7, reads GAGVSQSPRYKVTKRGQDVALRCDPISGHVSLYWYRQALGQGPEFLTYFNYEAQQDKSGLPNDRFSAERPEGSISTLTIQRTEQRDSAMYRCASSLVLGDEQYFGPGTRLTVT.

The chain has TRBV9 and TRBJ2-1; tentative D call: TRBD2 (5 bases). V was pared by 0 bases and J by 7 bases, with 8 bases between. CDR1 and CDR2 (germline): SGDLS, YYNGEE. The CDR3 contains 13 residues. The CDR3 loop is CASSVVPGNEQFF. The CDR3 bases are TGTGCCAGCAGCGTAGTGCCGGGGAATGAGCAGTTCTTC.

The rearrangement joins TRBV13 to TRBJ1-1; D is undetermined. This CDR3 contains 12 residues. CDR1 is PRHDT and CDR2 is FYEKMQ in the germline V gene (reference sequence). V was shortened by 7 bases and J by 0 bases, with 6 bases between the two germline ends. CDR3 in DNA: TGTGCCAGCAACCAGATGAACACTGAAGCTTTCTTT. It encodes CASNQMNTEAFF.

The rearrangement links TRBV11-3 to TRBJ2-7; 10 bases are shared with TRBD1. V was clipped by 4 bases and J by 5 bases; unmatched bases: 8. Germline V gene data show CDR1 as SGHNT and CDR2 as YENEEA. This CDR3 is built from 15 residues. The CDR3 coding sequence is TGTGCCAGCAGCTACGCTCGGGACAGGGGCAACGAGCAGTACTTC. This sequence encodes CASSYARDRGNEQYF.

The V and J genes are TRBV6-5 and TRBJ1-5; D remains ambiguous. The CDR3 runs 12 residues. Germline V gene sequence: CDR1 MNHEY, CDR2 SVGAGI. Trimming stripped 7 bases from V and 0 bases from J, with 4 bases between. CDR3 sequence reads: CASKYSNQPQHF. CDR3 nucleotide sequence: TGTGCCAGCAAGTATAGCAATCAGCCCCAGCATTTT.

Points on this clone: Other DNA variants within this sample encode the same CDR3. The rearrangement uses TRBV19 and TRBJ2-3; D is perhaps TRBD2 (5 bases). The germline V gene encodes CDR1 LNHDA and CDR2 SQIVND (reference sequence). There are 12 residues in the CDR3. Trimming removed 8 bases from V and 0 bases from J, with 6 bases in between. The CDR3 coding sequence is TGTGCCAGTCGGGGTAGCACAGATACGCAGTATTTT. It encodes CASRGSTDTQYF.

CDR3 sequence reads: CASPKSGTSSRNTEAFF. CDR3 DNA sequence: TGTGCCAGCCCTAAATCCGGGACATCCTCGAGGAACACTGAAGCTTTCTTT. The V gene is TRBV2, the J gene TRBJ1-1, with D possibly being TRBD1 (6 bases). V dropped 8 bases and J dropped 1 base, with 23 bases sitting between them. CDR3 length: 17 residues. Germline loops: CDR1 SNHLY, CDR2 FYNNEI.

The CDR3: CASSFYYGYTF. CDR3 nucleotides: TGTGCCAGCAGTTTTTACTATGGCTACACCTTC. The chain links TRBV12-3 or TRBV12-4 to TRBJ1-2; D remains ambiguous. The ends were cut back, 3 bases at V and 3 bases at J, with 2 bases in the middle. This CDR3 has 11 residues.

The gene calls are TRBV6-6 and TRBJ1-1; possible D gene TRBD1, 6 bases. The CDR3 loop spans 15 amino acids. The germline CDR1 and CDR2 sequences are MNHNY and SVGAGI (reference sequence). V was shortened by 2 bases and J by 1 base, with 11 bases between the two germline ends. The CDR3 bases are TGTGCCAGCAGTTACCCGGTAGGGGGGAACACTGAAGCTTTCTTT. This sequence encodes CASSYPVGGNTEAFF.

The chain carries TRBV7-6 and TRBJ1-2, with D possibly being TRBD1 (5 bases). The germline CDR1 and CDR2 sequences are SGHVS and FNYEAQ. This CDR3 is built from 16 residues. V was shortened by 0 bases and J by 0 bases, with 11 bases between the two germline ends. The CDR3 sequence: CASSLAGDGANYGYTF. In DNA, the CDR3 is TGTGCCAGCAGCTTAGCGGGGGACGGAGCTAACTATGGCTACACCTTC.

The chain has TRBV7-8 and TRBJ2-5, with a weak D call TRBD1 (5 bases). Germline V gene sequence: CDR1 SGHVS, CDR2 FQNEAQ. The CDR3 runs 15 residues. Trimming shortened V by 2 bases and J by 4 bases, and 14 bases separated the two germline ends. The CDR3 nucleotides are TGTGCCAGCAGCTTACTACCAGGGATGGGAGAGACCCAGTACTTC. Translation: CASSLLPGMGETQYF.

The chain employs TRBV6-5 and TRBJ2-1, with 13 bases matching TRBD2. J lost 6 bases, V lost 5 bases, and 4 bases had no gene match. CDR1 and CDR2 from the germline V gene are MNHEY and SVGAGI. The CDR3 loop spans 15 amino acids. CDR3 DNA: TGTGCCAGCAGTCCGACTAGCGGGGGGCGCAATGAGCAGTTCTTC. Residues: CASSPTSGGRNEQFF.

The chain employs TRBV4-1 and TRBJ2-7; D might be TRBD2 (6 bases). The CDR3 extends over 15 amino acids. V was pared by 3 bases and J by 2 bases, with 14 bases between. Germline loops: CDR1 MGHRA, CDR2 YSYEKL. The CDR3 region is CASSQGGHAPYEQYF. DNA of the CDR3: TGCGCCAGCAGCCAGGGGGGTCATGCTCCCTACGAGCAGTACTTC.

The V and J genes are TRBV4-3 and TRBJ1-5; D gene unclear. CDR3 length: 15 residues. The ends were cut back, 4 bases at V and 0 bases at J, with 10 bases in the middle. Germline assignment: CDR1 LGHNA and CDR2 YSLEER. The CDR3 loop reads CASSPGLFSNQPQHF. The CDR3 bases are TGCGCCAGCAGCCCGGGCCTATTTAGCAATCAGCCCCAGCATTTT.

The V and J genes are TRBV6-1 and TRBJ1-2, with D unclear. CDR1 is MNHNS and CDR2 is SASEGT in the germline V gene. This CDR3 spans 12 amino acids. The V and J ends lost 2 bases and 8 bases respectively, with 9 bases between them. In DNA, the CDR3 is TGTGCCAGCAGTGAAATTTGGGTAGGCTACACCTTC. Amino acid sequence: CASSEIWVGYTF.

This chain joins TRBV12-5 and TRBJ1-3; D ambiguous. CDR1 and CDR2 from the germline V gene are LGHNT and FRNRAP. Trimming cost V 0 bases and J 2 bases, with 11 bases left between them. CDR3 length: 16 amino acids. The chain's CDR3 is CASGLVIGRAGNTIYF. Here the CDR3 DNA reads TGTGCTAGTGGTTTGGTAATAGGAAGGGCTGGAAACACCATATATTTT.

J is TRBJ1-1 and V is TRBV10-2, with D perhaps matching TRBD1 (5 bases). The CDR3 is 15 amino acids. Looked up from germline, CDR1 is WSHSY and CDR2 is SAAADI. Trimming cost V 7 bases and J 1 base, with 16 bases left between them. In DNA, the CDR3 is TGCGCCAGCACCGATCTTACTACAGGGAACACTGAAGCTTTCTTT. It is translated as CASTDLTTGNTEAFF.

This chain uses TRBV20-1 with TRBJ2-3, with no clear D. There are 14 residues in the CDR3. CDR1 is DFQATT, CDR2 SNEGSKA, per germline (reference sequence). V lost 3 bases and J lost 0, with 10 bases in between. CDR3 DNA: TGCAGTGCTAGTGCGGATTTTAGCACAGATACGCAGTATTTT. Its protein product is CSASADFSTDTQYF.

This clone occurred a few times. This chain links TRBV7-9 with TRBJ1-2; 8 bases align to TRBD1. V was pared by 6 bases and J by 6 bases, with 15 bases of the junction left unmatched. Looked up from germline, CDR1 is SEHNR and CDR2 is FQNEAQ (reference sequence). This CDR3 is 16 amino acids long. The CDR3 nucleotides are TGTGCCAGCAGAGGTGATCCAGGGGGCGCGGTGGATGGCTACACCTTC. It is translated as CASRGDPGGAVDGYTF.

V usage is TRBV19 and J usage is TRBJ2-3; perhaps TRBD2 as D (5 bases). The V and J ends lost 4 bases and 2 bases respectively, with 13 bases between them. Per germline, CDR1 LNHDA and CDR2 SQIVND (reference sequence). This CDR3 is built from 15 residues. The CDR3 loop reads CASSRVSAHTDTQYF. CDR3 DNA: TGTGCCAGTAGTAGGGTTAGCGCCCACACAGATACGCAGTATTTT.

The genes are TRBV6-5 and TRBJ1-2; D possibly corresponds to TRBD1 (5 bases). Trimming left V 0 bases short and J 4 bases short, with 15 bases between. There are 16 residues in the CDR3. Germline-derived CDR1 and CDR2 are MNHEY and SVGAGI. This CDR3 reads CASSYSGPIGVYGYTF. DNA for the CDR3: TGTGCCAGCAGTTACTCGGGGCCCATCGGCGTCTATGGCTACACCTTC.

The genes are TRBV7-3 and TRBJ2-3; TRBD2 matches at 11 bases. V lost 4 bases to trimming and J lost 7 bases; unmatched junction nucleotides: 7. Germline values: CDR1 SGHTA, CDR2 FQGTGA. The CDR3 runs to 15 residues. This CDR3 reads CASSSDSGGANTQYF. The CDR3, as DNA: TGTGCCAGCAGCTCCGATAGCGGGGGGGCTAATACGCAGTATTTT. Using reference TRBV7-3 and TRBJ2-3 for the parts outside the CDR3, the full variable domain is GAGVSQTPSNKVTEKGKYVELRCDPISGHTALYWYRQSLGQGPEFLIYFQGTGAADDSGLPNDRFFAVRPEGSVSTLKIQRTERGDSAVYLCASSSDSGGANTQYFGPGTRLTVL.

The chain is built from TRBV3-1 (or the pseudogene TRBV3-2) and TRBJ1-6, with a weak D call TRBD1 (5 bases). The CDR3 length is 15 residues. Germline V gene data show CDR1 as LGHDT and CDR2 as YNNKEL (reference sequence). Trimming pared 4 bases from V and 6 bases from J, leaving 13 bases between. The CDR3 here is CASSRFRDSNSPLHF. Written as DNA, the CDR3 is TGTGCCAGCAGCCGTTTCCGGGACTCTAATTCACCCCTCCACTTT.

CDR3 region: CASSVQGLGDEAFF. CDR3 DNA sequence: TGTGCCAGCAGCGTACAGGGCTTAGGGGATGAAGCTTTCTTT. The chain has TRBV9 and TRBJ1-1; D perhaps matches TRBD1 (5 bases). The V gene lost 1 base and the J gene lost 7 bases, with 14 bases spanning the gap. Germline V gene data show CDR1 as SGDLS and CDR2 as YYNGEE. The CDR3 totals 14 residues.

CDR3 loop: CASKTGAGPQHF. CDR3 sequence (DNA): TGTGCCAGTAAAACAGGGGCCGGTCCCCAGCATTTT. The J gene is TRBJ1-5, the V gene TRBV19; TRBD1 agrees at 7 bases. The V gene's germline CDR1 is LNHDA and CDR2 SQIVND (reference sequence). Losses at the gene ends were 7 bases for V and 10 bases for J; bases not matched to a gene: 7. CDR3 length: 12 amino acids.